Below, 14 T cell receptor beta chains from the same sample are listed, as sequenced in a study of tumor and adjacent non-tumor tissue in lung cancer. The template was RNA from unsorted bulk tissue. Three rounds of nested PCR, following a modified ARM-PCR protocol, produced the TCRbeta library. TCRdb fed the multiplex PCR reads into MiXCR, producing one record per CDR3 protein. The repertoire holds approximately 140,000 distinct CDR3 sequences, approximately 66% seen once, with around a sixth in the top ten. Sequenced material: lung tumor tissue. Every receptor here comes from a man in his sixties with small cell lung cancer.

With regard to this clonotype: A much bigger clone sits one base away, suggesting this may be a read error. The genes are TRBV10-2 and TRBJ1-1, with D unclear. This CDR3 is 13 amino acids long. CDR1 is WSHSY and CDR2 is SAAADI in the germline V gene. The CDR3 sequence: CASNESRDTEAFF. CDR3 nucleotides: TGCGCCAGCAATGAGTCGAGGGACACTGAAGCTTTCTTT.

Remarks on this clonotype: A much larger clone sits a single nucleotide away, making a read error possible. This chain's CDR3 is CSASNSPAELFF. In DNA form, the CDR3 reads TGCAGTGCTAGTAACTCCCCGGCGGAGCTGTTTTTT. The gene calls are TRBV20-1 and TRBJ2-2, with unresolved D. The V end lost 3 bases, the J end lost 10 bases, and 12 bases lay between the germline ends. Germline CDR1 DFQATT, CDR2 SNEGSKA (reference sequence). CDR3 size: 12 residues.

A word on this clonotype: A read error may produce the germline difference seen at one junction end. V gene TRBV12-3 or TRBV12-4 combines with J gene TRBJ2-1, with D perhaps TRBD2 (6 bases). The CDR3 sequence is 14 residues long. Here the CDR3 DNA reads TGTGTCAGCAGTTTAGAGTCGGGAGTTAATGAGCAGTTCTTC. It is translated as CVSSLESGVNEQFF.

The V call is TRBV6-5, the J call TRBJ2-2; D is unresolved. V lost 8 bases to trimming and J lost 0 bases, with 13 bases between them. CDR1 is MNHEY and CDR2 is SVGAGI in the germline V gene. The CDR3 has 15 amino acids. The CDR3 sequence: CASRSVAPNTGELFF. CDR3 in DNA: TGTGCCAGCCGCAGCGTGGCTCCGAACACCGGGGAGCTGTTTTTT.

As regards this clonotype: The final CDR3 position lacks the conserved phenylalanine or tryptophan, pointing to a likely read error. The limits of the CDR3 on the DNA are not certain, so only TCRdb's listed CDR3 is given. The chain carries TRBV20-1 and TRBJ2-1; TRBD2 is the table's D call, not checked against the DNA. The CDR3 is 16 amino acids long, termini counted. The germline CDR1 and CDR2 sequences are DFQATT and SNEGSKA (reference sequence). The CDR3 protein is CSARDLRAGGFPEQFI.

This chain links TRBV6-5 with TRBJ1-5; maybe TRBD1 (6 bases). This CDR3 spans 13 amino acids. CDR1 and CDR2 (germline): MNHEY, SVGAGI. Trimming pared 7 bases from V and 7 bases from J, leaving 14 bases between. CDR3 in DNA: TGTGCCAGCAAAAAGGGGGGCGCCCAGCCCCAGCATTTT. Translated: CASKKGGAQPQHF.

Concerning this clonotype itself: Sequence at one end of the junction differs from germline and may be a read error. V gene TRBV12-5 combines with J gene TRBJ1-1, with 11 positions matching TRBD1. This CDR3 is built from 14 residues. Germline values: CDR1 LGHNT, CDR2 FRNRAP. The CDR3 here is CVSGPGQGDTEAFF. CDR3 bases: TGTGTTAGTGGTCCGGGACAGGGGGACACTGAAGCTTTCTTT.

A word on this clonotype: Germline is not matched at one junction end, which may reflect a read error. The gene calls are TRBV28 and TRBJ1-5, with unresolved D. This CDR3 spans 12 amino acids. Germline CDR1 MDHEN, CDR2 SYDVKM. This CDR3 is CASSDIDQSQHF. The CDR3, as DNA: TGTGCCAGCAGTGACATAGATCAGTCCCAGCATTTT.

Regarding this clonotype: This sequence may be a read error, since a much larger clone differs from it by one base. The chain joins TRBV29-1 to TRBJ2-3; D possibly corresponds to TRBD2 (5 bases). The CDR3 spans 13 residues. Germline V gene lookup returns CDR1 SQVTM and CDR2 ANQGSEA. CDR3 sequence: CSVERAGTDTQFF. The DNA of the CDR3 is TGCAGCGTTGAGAGGGCCGGCACAGATACGCAGTTTTTT.

At least ten counts were recorded for this clonotype. The chain links TRBV28 to TRBJ2-7, with 7 bases matching TRBD1. Unmatched junction bases numbered 14, after V lost 5 bases and J lost 7 bases. This CDR3 contains 15 residues. CDR1 and CDR2 (germline): MDHEN, SYDVKM. Here the CDR3 DNA reads TGTGCCAGCAGTCCGCCGGGACAGTGGGATCTGGAGCAGTACTTC. It specifies CASSPPGQWDLEQYF.

Only one count was recorded for this clonotype. The germline gene is not matched at one end of the junction; a read error may be the cause. This chain links TRBV11-3 with TRBJ1-2; D not certain. The CDR3 runs 14 residues. Germline V CDR1 and CDR2: SGHNT, YENEEA. CDR3 amino acids: CARSLVPGSYAYTF. The CDR3 DNA reads TGTGCCAGGAGCTTAGTGCCGGGAAGCTATGCCTACACCTTC.

This clonotype was seen more than once but under ten times. The gene calls are TRBV28 and TRBJ1-6; D is possibly TRBD1 (6 bases). V lost 9 bases and J lost 7, with 19 bases in between. The CDR3 sequence is 15 residues long. In germline, CDR1 is MDHEN, CDR2 SYDVKM. The CDR3 is CASKEAQGPNSPLHF. The CDR3 DNA reads TGTGCCAGTAAGGAAGCCCAGGGGCCGAATTCACCCCTCCACTTT.

This clonotype has just a few counts. The genes are TRBV29-1 and TRBJ2-2; 9 bases fit TRBD2. With 4 bases clipped from V and 7 bases from J, the junction kept 10 bases outside the gene matches. Germline-derived CDR1 and CDR2 are SQVTM and ANQGSEA. CDR3 length: 15 amino acids. The CDR3 DNA is TGCAGCGTTGTTCTCCTGGCGGGAGGGGTCGGGGAGCTGTTTTTT. Its translation: CSVVLLAGGVGELFF.

V usage is TRBV20-1 and J usage is TRBJ1-1; D remains ambiguous. Germline loops: CDR1 DFQATT, CDR2 SNEGSKA (reference sequence). With 0 bases removed from V and 1 base from J, the gap between germline ends came to 15 bases. The CDR3 is 16 residues long. The CDR3 nucleotides are TGCAGTGCTAGAGACACCTCGGGGAAACCGAACACTGAAGCTTTCTTT. Translated: CSARDTSGKPNTEAFF.